A single sample gave rise to the 15 T cell receptor beta chains below, sequenced in a study of breast tumors, draining lymph nodes, adjacent tissues. Samples came from axillary lymph nodes draining the breast cancer. TCRdb processed the multiplex PCR reads anew with MiXCR; each CDR3 protein has one entry. The table records roughly 260,000 distinct CDR3 sequences, over 25% of them present only once. The source material was axillary lymph node tissue. Receptors originate from a female donor with breast cancer. Some clones in this sample may be carry-over from other donors' samples.

The chain recombines TRBV6-2 or TRBV6-3 with TRBJ2-4; TRBD1 or TRBD2 may be the D gene (5 bases each). Germline V lookup: CDR1 MNHEY, CDR2 SVGEGT. Deletions cut 5 bases from V and 0 bases from J, with 17 bases between. This CDR3 is 17 amino acids long. Here the CDR3 DNA reads TGTGCCAGCAGTCACGAGACTGGGGGATCAGCCAAAAACATTCAGTACTTC. Its protein is CASSHETGGSAKNIQYF.

There are many counts of this clonotype. The chain couples TRBV11-2 to TRBJ2-3; D is unclear. Trimming shortened V by 3 bases and J by 4 bases, and 5 bases separated the two germline ends. CDR3 length: 12 residues. Germline V CDR1 and CDR2: SGHAT, FQNNGV. Here the CDR3 DNA reads TGTGCCAGCAGCTTTTACCCAGATACGCAGTATTTT. Its translation is CASSFYPDTQYF. The whole variable domain, filled in from reference TRBV11-2 and TRBJ2-3, reads EAGVAQSPRYKIIEKRQSVAFWCNPISGHATLYWYQQILGQGPKLLIQFQNNGVVDDSQLPKDRFSAERLKGVDSTLKIQPAKLEDSAVYLCASSFYPDTQYFGPGTRLTVL.

Comments on this clonotype: Germline is not matched at one junction end, which may reflect a read error. The V and J genes are TRBV2 and TRBJ2-5; TRBD1 or TRBD2 may be the D gene (5 bases each). Looked up from germline, CDR1 is SNHLY and CDR2 is FYNNEI. CDR3 length: 16 amino acids. CDR3 amino acids: CTSGEKDIRYQETQYF. The CDR3 nucleotides are TGTACCAGCGGTGAGAAGGACATCAGGTACCAAGAGACCCAGTACTTC.

As for this clonotype: Possible read error: a much larger clone is one base away. This CDR3 fails to terminate in the conserved phenylalanine or tryptophan, so it likely reflects a read error. The chain has TRBV4-2 and TRBJ2-7; no clear D gene. V shed 0 bases and J shed 2 bases, with 5 bases lying between them. The CDR3 runs to 13 residues. CDR1 is LGHNA, CDR2 YNFKEQ, per germline. For the CDR3, the DNA is TGTGCCAGCAGCCAAGATTCGGCCTACGAGCAGTACCTC. It specifies CASSQDSAYEQYL.

Ten or more counts support this clonotype. The chain carries TRBV13 and TRBJ2-3, with D maybe TRBD2 (6 bases). V lost 5 bases and J 0 bases, leaving 21 bases between the germline ends. The germline gives CDR1 PRHDT, CDR2 FYEKMQ (reference sequence). The CDR3 is 18 amino acids. The CDR3 DNA reads TGTGCCAGCAGCCTCCGCGGTGGTAGCGGACTTAGCACAGATACGCAGTATTTT. Its protein product is CASSLRGGSGLSTDTQYF. The full variable domain, its missing parts supplied by reference TRBV13 and TRBJ2-3, is AAGVIQSPRHLIKEKRETATLKCYPIPRHDTVYWYQQGPGQDPQFLISFYEKMQSDKGSIPDRFSAQQFSDYHSELNMSSLELGDSALYFCASSLRGGSGLSTDTQYFGPGTRLTVL.

This chain's CDR3 is CASSLVPPGQRNQPQHF. CDR3 DNA sequence: TGTGCCAGCAGTTTAGTCCCCCCGGGACAGCGAAATCAGCCCCAGCATTTT. The V gene is TRBV27, the J gene TRBJ1-5, with 7 positions matching TRBD1. V shed 2 bases and J 4 bases; nucleotides not matched to a gene: 11. This CDR3 comprises 17 residues. Germline CDR1 MNHEY, CDR2 SMNVEV (reference sequence).

Here the CDR3 reads CASVLRHAGELFF. The CDR3 nucleotides read TGTGCTAGCGTCCTTAGACACGCCGGGGAGCTGTTTTTT. V gene TRBV7-7 combines with J gene TRBJ2-2, with D perhaps TRBD2 (5 bases). Germline V gives CDR1 SSHAT, CDR2 FNYEAQ (reference sequence). CDR3 length equals 13 residues.

This clonotype came up many times. J is TRBJ2-1 and V is TRBV20-1; 9 bases align to TRBD2. The germline V gene encodes CDR1 DFQATT and CDR2 SNEGSKA (reference sequence). V shed 6 bases, J shed 5 bases, and the junction held 11 bases outside the gene matches. The CDR3 runs 15 residues. CDR3 residues: CSARHLAGVDNEQFF. The CDR3 nucleotides read TGCAGTGCCAGACATTTAGCGGGAGTTGACAATGAGCAGTTCTTC.

The J gene is TRBJ1-5, the V gene TRBV25-1; maybe TRBD1 (5 bases). Germline V CDR1 and CDR2: MGHDK, SYGVNS. The CDR3 has 15 residues. V lost 5 bases and J 7 bases, leaving 18 bases between the germline ends. CDR3: CASSLPSGGSQPQHF. CDR3 bases: TGTGCCAGCAGTTTACCCTCCGGGGGTTCACAGCCCCAGCATTTT.

This clonotype has ten or more counts. The CDR3: CASGWKGGGNTGELFF. The CDR3 region has the DNA TGTGCCAGCGGGTGGAAGGGGGGAGGGAACACCGGGGAGCTGTTTTTT. V gene TRBV6-5 combines with J gene TRBJ2-2; D may correspond to TRBD1 or TRBD2 (6 bases each). The germline gives CDR1 MNHEY, CDR2 SVGAGI. This CDR3 region has 16 residues. Trimming removed 8 bases at V and 1 base at J, with 17 bases between.

The chain carries TRBV6-1 and TRBJ2-6, with TRBD2 identical over 10 bases. The CDR3 has 15 residues. The J segment lost 0 bases and the V segment lost 10 bases, leaving 3 bases of the junction unmatched. Germline loops: CDR1 MNHNS, CDR2 SASEGT. The CDR3, as DNA: TGTGCCACACTAGCGGGAAACTCTGGGGCCAACGTCCTGACTTTC. It codes for CATLAGNSGANVLTF.

Ten or more counts support this clonotype. The CDR3 DNA reads as TGTGCTAGTGGTCGGGGCAAGACAGGGAGTCACTCCTACGAGCAGTACTTC. Protein: CASGRGKTGSHSYEQYF. This chain links TRBV12-5 with TRBJ2-7; 7 bases align to TRBD1. CDR3 length: 17 residues. CDR1 LGHNT and CDR2 FRNRAP come from the germline V gene. V lost 5 bases and J lost 0; bases outside the gene matches: 13.

This chain connects TRBV10-2 to TRBJ2-1, with 13 bases lining up with TRBD2. This CDR3 is 13 amino acids long. V trimming: 6 bases; J trimming: 10 bases; junction bases outside the gene matches: 3. Germline CDR1 is WSHSY and CDR2 is SAAADI. The CDR3 region is CASSPTSGREQFF. CDR3 DNA: TGCGCCAGCAGCCCGACTAGCGGGAGGGAGCAGTTCTTC.

This clonotype was recorded many times. The V call is TRBV5-1, the J call TRBJ2-7; 7 positions match TRBD1. J lost 2 bases, V lost 4 bases, and 3 bases had no gene match. This CDR3 is built from 13 residues. Germline loops: CDR1 SGHRS, CDR2 YFSETQ. The CDR3 sequence is CASSVTGAYEQYF. CDR3 bases: TGCGCCAGCAGCGTCACAGGGGCCTACGAGCAGTACTTC.

There are many counts of this clonotype. The CDR3 reads CSASLGGDQETQYF. Here the CDR3 DNA reads TGCAGTGCTAGTCTAGGGGGAGACCAAGAGACCCAGTACTTC. The chain employs TRBV20-1 and TRBJ2-5; D is perhaps TRBD1 (6 bases). V gave up 3 bases and J gave up 0 bases, with 11 bases separating them. The CDR3 totals 14 residues. Germline V gene data show CDR1 as DFQATT and CDR2 as SNEGSKA (reference sequence).